This T cell receptor beta chain was identified in a study of T cells after yellow fever vaccination (dated 2019 in TCRdb). Concerning the study at large: The SMART-Seq v4 Ultra Low Input RNA kit was used to prepare libraries from fractions with low cell numbers. To follow T-cell clones before and after both primary and booster YFV17D yellow fever vaccination, bulk TCR alpha and beta repertoires underwent longitudinal sequencing. The cohort comprised two healthy male donors, one aged 18 to 30 and one aged 30 to 40 years. Blood samples were taken at several timepoints before and after primary and secondary immunization, and bulk PBMC replicates and cell subsets were isolated. What the research found in general, with its limitations: Because abundant contaminating clonotypes from the bulk population could be contained in FACS-sorted repertoires, computational filtering was required. The secondary T-cell response was found to be weaker but faster than the primary response, with a peak reached on day 5 rather than on day 15. A small fraction of clonotypes showed up in both the CD4 and CD8 compartments, probably as a result of convergent recombination. Most clones expanded after primary vaccination (96% of CD4 and around nine tenths of CD8) were re-detected after the booster, suggesting that broad memory maintenance occurred. Only a couple of donors were included in the study, so the extent to which the findings can be generalized is limited.

Synthesis of TCR cDNA relied on 5'RACE template switching, a step that introduced a universal primer site along with unique molecular identifiers. Priming of cDNA synthesis was performed from both the TCR alpha and TCR beta constant segments. Library amplification used two PCR steps, and the second PCR step added sample barcodes and sequencing adapters. Sequencing of the libraries was done on either Illumina HiSeq 2500 (2x100 bp) or NovaSeq (2x150 bp). As for how the authors treated the data: Reads were demultiplexed and collapsed into UMI consensus sequences with MIGEC, and V(D)J alignment was performed with MiXCR. Vaccine-responding clonotypes were defined with edgeR using replicate PBMC samples, requiring FDR below 0.01 and a log2 fold change above 5 up to day 15. Each bulk clonotype was labeled CD4 or CD8 based on which sequenced repertoire, CD4 or CD8, contained the clonotype at higher abundance. TCRdb handled the public reads itself, with Q25 trimming in fastp and clone calling in MiXCR, and kept productive beta chains. Rows merge per CDR3 protein into single entries with the most common DNA and genes. TCRdb, rather than the study authors, made the V and J calls. The table for this sample lists about 340,000 distinct CDR3 sequences; roughly 8.7% of them were counted only once. Of the sample, about a sixth is held by the ten largest clones.

This clonotype was seen ten or more times. Its antigen is unknown. One base away there is no much larger clone; base qualities are not given. Trimming removed 10 bases from V and 2 bases from J; the gene matches leave 6 bases unexplained. CDR3 length: 13 amino acids, cysteine to phenylalanine. Left in the record is the CDR3 DNA by itself, 39 bases read in frame from the first base. The germline V gene encodes CDR1 SGHTA and CDR2 FQGNSA. Read against the paper, the sample's treatment or condition label means: live attenuated yellow fever vaccine strain. At each blood-draw timepoint, two biological replicates of bulk PBMCs were obtained. PBMCs were isolated from peripheral blood using a standard Ficoll-Paque protocol. RNA was extracted with TriZol from bulk PBMCs, CD4 and CD8 fractions, and dextramer-positive and dextramer-negative fractions.

The sequenced sample was PBMCs, obtained on the day of the first yellow fever vaccination. The receptor was isolated from a man between 18 and 35 years old who received the YFV17D yellow fever vaccine. This chain joins TRBV7-2 to TRBJ2-5; the junction holds 8 bases that match TRBD2. DNA sequence: TGTGCCACCACACTAGCGGTACAAGAGACCCAGTACTTC. The resulting protein is CATTLAVQETQYF.